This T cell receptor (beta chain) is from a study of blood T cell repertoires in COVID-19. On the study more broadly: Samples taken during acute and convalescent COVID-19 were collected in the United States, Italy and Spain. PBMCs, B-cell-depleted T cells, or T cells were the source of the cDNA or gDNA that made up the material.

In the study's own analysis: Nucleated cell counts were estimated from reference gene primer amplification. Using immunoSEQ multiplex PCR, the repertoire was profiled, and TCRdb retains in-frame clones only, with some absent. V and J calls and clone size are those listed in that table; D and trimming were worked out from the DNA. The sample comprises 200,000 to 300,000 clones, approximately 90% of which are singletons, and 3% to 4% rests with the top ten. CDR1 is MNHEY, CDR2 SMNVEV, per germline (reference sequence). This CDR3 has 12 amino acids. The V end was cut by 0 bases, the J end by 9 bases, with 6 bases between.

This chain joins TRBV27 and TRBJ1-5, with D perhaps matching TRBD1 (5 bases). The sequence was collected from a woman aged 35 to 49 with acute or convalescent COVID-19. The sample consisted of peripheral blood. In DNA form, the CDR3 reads TGTGCCAGCAGTTTATCGGGGGGGCCCCAGCATTTT. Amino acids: CASSLSGGPQHF.